The next 5 T cell receptor beta chains were all read from a single sample in a study of Tregs in tolerant kidney transplant recipients. The method was immunoSEQ multiplex PCR; TCRdb's version includes in-frame clones alone and lacks a portion of them. The listing records about 30,000 clones. Specimen: CD8+ T cells from blood, collected before the transplant. Receptors were obtained from a human donor who received a combined kidney and bone marrow transplant.

CDR3 sequence reads: CASRGQGSYEQYF. The CDR3 bases that were read are TGTGCCAGCAGAGGACAGGGCTCCTACGAG. The chain combines TRBV6-2 or TRBV6-3 with TRBJ2-7, with TRBD1 matching over 8 bases. The read halts 3 residues ahead of the CDR3 end, with the missing end drawn from the germline J gene. The CDR3 consists of 13 residues. Trimming cost V 6 bases and J 0 bases; bases outside gene matches: 1. CDR1 and CDR2 from the germline V gene are MNHEY and SVGEGT.

As regards this clone: The missing CDR3 end, 3 residues past where the read stops, is filled in from the germline J gene. This chain joins TRBV20-1 and TRBJ2-7, with 11 bases identical to TRBD1. This CDR3 contains 13 residues. The germline gives CDR1 DFQATT, CDR2 SNEGSKA (reference sequence). After removal of 3 bases from V and 4 bases from J, the junction contained 2 bases not matched to a gene. CDR3 bases read: TGCAGTGCTAGCCGGGACAGGGGGTACGAG. This translates into CSASRDRGYE. The whole CDR3 protein is CSASRDRGYEQYF.

Turning to this clone: With the read ending 3 residues before the CDR3 end, the germline J gene is used to fill in that end. The chain uses TRBV14 and TRBJ2-7; D call uncertain. The V gene lost 3 bases and the J gene lost 2 bases, with 17 bases spanning the gap. CDR1 is SGHDN and CDR2 is FVKESK in the germline V gene. The CDR3 has 16 residues. This chain's CDR3 is CASSQPRSNAAYEQYF. CDR3 bases read: TGTGCCAGCAGCCAGCCCCGGTCCAACGCGGCCTACGAG.

A remark on this clone: The read finishes 3 residues shy of the CDR3 end, and the germline J gene is used to complete it. V usage is TRBV13 and J usage is TRBJ2-3, with a tentative D call TRBD1 (6 bases). Germline assignment: CDR1 PRHDT and CDR2 FYEKMQ (reference sequence). V lost 0 bases and J 3 bases, leaving 10 bases between the germline ends. The CDR3 has 15 residues. CDR3 DNA (partial): TGTGCCAGCAGCTTAGGAGGGGGAAGAACAGATACG. Protein: CASSLGGGRTDT. Given in full, the CDR3 is CASSLGGGRTDTQYF.

Points on this clone: Read coverage stops 3 residues before the CDR3 terminus; the germline J gene supplies the remainder. The gene calls are TRBV5-4 and TRBJ2-5; D might be TRBD1 (5 bases). From germline, CDR1 is SGHNT and CDR2 YYREEE (reference sequence). The CDR3 loop spans 15 amino acids. Trimming took off 4 bases at V and 2 bases at J, with 15 bases between the two ends. CDR3 region: CASSNRQGGQETQYF. CDR3 DNA, as far as it was read: TGTGCCAGCAGCAACCGGCAGGGCGGACAAGAGACC.